This TCR beta chain came from a study of blood T cell repertoires in COVID-19. Study-wide background: Acute-phase and convalescent COVID-19 samples originated in the United States, Italy and Spain.

The germline V gene has CDR1 SGHRS and CDR2 YFSETQ. Trimming took off 3 bases at V and 3 bases at J, with 13 bases between the two ends. The CDR3 totals 14 residues. Authors' processing steps: Scientists estimated how many nucleated cells there were by amplifying reference gene primers. Measured with immunoSEQ multiplex PCR; TCRdb has only the in-frame clones, and not every one. That table furnishes V, J and clone size, whereas the DNA furnished D and trimming. The sample shows some 100,000 clones, around 80% of them seen only once. Sequencing used peripheral blood. The sequence derives from a human donor in a cohort sampled during active or convalescent COVID-19. The V and J genes are TRBV5-1 and TRBJ2-7, with D maybe TRBD2 (6 bases). CDR3 in DNA: TGCGCCAGCAGCTACCCCGACGGGGGCTACGAGCAGTACTTC. It specifies CASSYPDGGYEQYF.